This TCR beta chain came from a study of T cell changes during pregnancy in multiple sclerosis (dated by TCRdb to the late 2010s). Notes on the research overall: Changes in the T cell repertoire over the course of pregnancy were examined in this study in women with multiple sclerosis.

Libraries were prepared through the immunoSEQ multiplex PCR assay. Held by TCRdb, this immuneACCESS table contains in-frame sequences only and omits some clones. Under half of the omission traces to an unresolved V gene where checked; the cause of the rest is unknown. The sample includes 30,000 to 45,000 clones, with 85% to 95% observed a single time. Around 1.3% of the sample goes to the ten largest clones. Trimming removed 4 bases from V and 5 bases from J; the gene matches leave 10 bases unexplained. Via the germline V gene (reference sequence), CDR1 is PRHDT and CDR2 FYEKMQ. There are 16 amino acids in the CDR3, from cysteine to phenylalanine inclusive. The CDR3 DNA has 48 bases and is translated from base 1. Concerning this clone itself: This receptor's antigen is unknown. Base qualities are missing; no much larger clone stands one base away.

In this chain, TRBV13 is recombined with TRBJ1-2; 10 bases in the junction line up with TRBD1. Input material: PBMCs (not recorded whether the cells were cultured). This sequence originates from a female donor with multiple sclerosis, enrolled in a pregnancy study. The DNA is as follows: TGTGCCAGCAGCTCCGACCTTGACAGGGGGCCGTATGGCTACACCTTC. Its amino acids are CASSSDLDRGPYGYTF.